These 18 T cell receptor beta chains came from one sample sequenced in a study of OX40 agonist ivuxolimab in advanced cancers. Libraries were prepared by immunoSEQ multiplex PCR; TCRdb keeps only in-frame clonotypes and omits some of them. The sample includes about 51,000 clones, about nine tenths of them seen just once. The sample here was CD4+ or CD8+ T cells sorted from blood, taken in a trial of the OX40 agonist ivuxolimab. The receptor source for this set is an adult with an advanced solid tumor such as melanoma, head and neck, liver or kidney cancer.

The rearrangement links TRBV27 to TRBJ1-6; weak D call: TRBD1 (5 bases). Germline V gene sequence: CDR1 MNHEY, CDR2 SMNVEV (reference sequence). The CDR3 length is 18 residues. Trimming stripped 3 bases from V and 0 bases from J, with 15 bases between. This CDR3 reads CASSFGATWSSYNSPLHF. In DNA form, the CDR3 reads TGTGCCAGCAGTTTTGGGGCTACCTGGAGCTCCTATAATTCACCCCTCCACTTT.

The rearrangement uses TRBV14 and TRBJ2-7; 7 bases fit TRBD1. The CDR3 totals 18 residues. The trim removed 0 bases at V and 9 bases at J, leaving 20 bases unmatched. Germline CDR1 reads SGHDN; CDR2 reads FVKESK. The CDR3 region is CASSQDVTGTATRTGQYF. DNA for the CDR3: TGTGCCAGCAGCCAAGACGTTACCGGGACAGCGACCCGTACGGGGCAGTACTTC.

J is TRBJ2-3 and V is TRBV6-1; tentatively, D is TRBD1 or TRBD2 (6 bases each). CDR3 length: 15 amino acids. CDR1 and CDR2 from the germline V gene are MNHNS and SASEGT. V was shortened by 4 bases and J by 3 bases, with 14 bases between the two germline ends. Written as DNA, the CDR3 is TGTGCCAGCAGTGTCCAGACAGGAGGGACAGATACGCAGTATTTT. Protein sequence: CASSVQTGGTDTQYF.

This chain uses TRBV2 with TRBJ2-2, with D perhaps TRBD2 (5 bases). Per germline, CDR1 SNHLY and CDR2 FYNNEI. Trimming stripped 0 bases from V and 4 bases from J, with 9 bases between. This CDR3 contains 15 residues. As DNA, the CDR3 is TGTGCCAGCAGTGAAGCGCTGAGGGCCACCGGGGAGCTGTTTTTT. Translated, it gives CASSEALRATGELFF.

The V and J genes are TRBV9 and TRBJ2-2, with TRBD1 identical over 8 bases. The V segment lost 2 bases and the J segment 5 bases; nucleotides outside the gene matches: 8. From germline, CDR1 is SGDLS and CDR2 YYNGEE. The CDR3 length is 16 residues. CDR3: CASSVRTGRGTGELFF. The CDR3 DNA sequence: TGTGCCAGCAGCGTCAGGACAGGGCGAGGGACCGGGGAGCTGTTTTTT.

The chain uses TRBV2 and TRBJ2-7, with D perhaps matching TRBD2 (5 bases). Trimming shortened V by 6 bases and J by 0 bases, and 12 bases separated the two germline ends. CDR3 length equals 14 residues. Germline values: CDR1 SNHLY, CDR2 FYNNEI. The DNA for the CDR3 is TGTGCCAGCAGCGCCAGCCGGGACTCCTACGAGCAGTACTTC. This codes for CASSASRDSYEQYF.

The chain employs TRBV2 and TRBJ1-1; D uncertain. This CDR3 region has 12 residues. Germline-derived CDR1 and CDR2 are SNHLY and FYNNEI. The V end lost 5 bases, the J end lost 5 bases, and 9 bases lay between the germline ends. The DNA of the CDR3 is TGTGCCAGCAGTACTGGGTGGACTGAAGCTTTCTTT. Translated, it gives CASSTGWTEAFF.

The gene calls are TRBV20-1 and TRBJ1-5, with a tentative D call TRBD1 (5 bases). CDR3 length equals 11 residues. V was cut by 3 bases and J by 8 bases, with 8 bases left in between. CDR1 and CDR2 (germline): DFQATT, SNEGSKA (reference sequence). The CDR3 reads CSASGGKPQHF. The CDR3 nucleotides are TGCAGTGCTAGCGGGGGGAAGCCCCAGCATTTT.

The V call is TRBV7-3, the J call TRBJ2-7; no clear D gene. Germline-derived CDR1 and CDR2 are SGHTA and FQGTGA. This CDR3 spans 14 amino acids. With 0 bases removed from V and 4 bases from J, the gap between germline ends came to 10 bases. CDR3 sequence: CASSLTSGAYEQYF. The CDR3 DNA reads TGTGCCAGCAGCTTAACGTCCGGAGCGTACGAGCAGTACTTC.

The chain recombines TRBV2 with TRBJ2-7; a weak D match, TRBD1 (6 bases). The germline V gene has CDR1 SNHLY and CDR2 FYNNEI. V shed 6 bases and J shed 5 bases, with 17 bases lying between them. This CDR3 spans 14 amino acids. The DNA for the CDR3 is TGTGCCAGCAGCAAGGACAGCCCGAAAAACGAGCAGTACTTC. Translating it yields CASSKDSPKNEQYF. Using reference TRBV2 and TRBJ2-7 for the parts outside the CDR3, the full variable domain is EPEVTQTPSHQVTQMGQEVILRCVPISNHLYFYWYRQILGQKVEFLVSFYNNEISEKSEIFDDQFSVERPDGSNFTLKIRSTKLEDSAMYFCASSKDSPKNEQYFGPGTRLTVT.

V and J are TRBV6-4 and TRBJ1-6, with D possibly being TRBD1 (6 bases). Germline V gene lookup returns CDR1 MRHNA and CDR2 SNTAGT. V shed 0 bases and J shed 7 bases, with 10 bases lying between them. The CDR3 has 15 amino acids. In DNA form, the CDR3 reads TGTGCCAGCAGTGACTCCTTTACAGGGAATTCACCCCTCCACTTT. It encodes CASSDSFTGNSPLHF.

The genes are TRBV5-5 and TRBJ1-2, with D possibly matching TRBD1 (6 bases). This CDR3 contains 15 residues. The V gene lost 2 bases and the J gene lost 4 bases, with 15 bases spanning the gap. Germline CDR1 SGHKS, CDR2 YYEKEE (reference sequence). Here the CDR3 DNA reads TGTGCCAGCAGCTTACTGGGGGGGCAAGGCTATGGCTACACCTTC. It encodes CASSLLGGQGYGYTF.

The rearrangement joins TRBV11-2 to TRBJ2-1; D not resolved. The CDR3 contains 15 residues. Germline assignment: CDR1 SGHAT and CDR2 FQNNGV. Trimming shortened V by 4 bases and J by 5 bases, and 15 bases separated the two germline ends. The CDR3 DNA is TGTGCCAGCAGCTCCCTAGGGAACGCCAACAATGAGCAGTTCTTC. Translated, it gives CASSSLGNANNEQFF.

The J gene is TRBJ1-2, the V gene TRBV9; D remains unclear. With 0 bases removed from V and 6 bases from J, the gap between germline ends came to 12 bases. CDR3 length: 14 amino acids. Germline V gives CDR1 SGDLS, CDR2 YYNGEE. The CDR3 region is CASSVARGFHGYTF. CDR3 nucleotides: TGTGCCAGCAGCGTAGCTCGAGGATTCCATGGCTACACCTTC.

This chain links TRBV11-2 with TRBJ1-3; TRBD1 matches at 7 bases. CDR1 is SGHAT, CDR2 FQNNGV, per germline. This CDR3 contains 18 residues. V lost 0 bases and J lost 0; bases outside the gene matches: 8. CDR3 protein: CASSLELDRRLSGNTIYF. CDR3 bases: TGTGCCAGCAGCTTAGAACTGGACAGGCGACTCTCTGGAAACACCATATATTTT.

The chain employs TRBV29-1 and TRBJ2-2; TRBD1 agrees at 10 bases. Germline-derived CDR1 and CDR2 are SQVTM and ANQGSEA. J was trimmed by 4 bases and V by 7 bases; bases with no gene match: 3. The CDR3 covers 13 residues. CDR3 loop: CSARTGGTGELFF. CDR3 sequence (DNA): TGCAGCGCCCGGACAGGGGGCACCGGGGAGCTGTTTTTT.

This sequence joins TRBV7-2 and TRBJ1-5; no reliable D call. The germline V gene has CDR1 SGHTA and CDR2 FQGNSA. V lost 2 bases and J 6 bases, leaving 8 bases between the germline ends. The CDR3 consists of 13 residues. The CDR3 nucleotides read TGTGCCAGCAGCTTAACCTTGGGTCAGCCCCAGCATTTT. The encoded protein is CASSLTLGQPQHF. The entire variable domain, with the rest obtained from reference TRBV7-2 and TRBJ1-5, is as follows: GAGVSQSPSNKVTEKGKDVELRCDPISGHTALYWYRQSLGQGLEFLIYFQGNSAPDKSGLPSDRFSAERTGGSVSTLTIQRTQQEDSAVYLCASSLTLGQPQHFGDGTRLSIL.

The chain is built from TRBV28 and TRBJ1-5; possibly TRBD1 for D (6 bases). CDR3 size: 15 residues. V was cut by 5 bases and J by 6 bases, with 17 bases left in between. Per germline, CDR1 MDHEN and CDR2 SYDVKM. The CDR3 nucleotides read TGTGCCAGCAGTACCAACGGGGGGGGCGGTCAGCCCCAGCATTTT. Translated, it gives CASSTNGGGGQPQHF.